This T cell receptor (beta chain) derives from a study of blood T cell repertoires in COVID-19. Study-level background: The analysed material was cDNA or gDNA that came from T cells, B-cell-depleted T cells, or PBMCs.

The protocol was immunoSEQ multiplex PCR, while the TCRdb copy is restricted to in-frame clones and leaves out a portion. The sample contains 190,000 or so clones, 80% to 90% of which appear only once. This CDR3 spans 13 amino acids. Germline V CDR1 and CDR2: GTSNPN, SVGIG (reference sequence). V was shortened by 0 bases and J by 8 bases, with 8 bases between the two germline ends. The origin of this receptor is a man aged 50 to 60 with active or convalescent COVID-19. The rearrangement links TRBV30 to TRBJ1-6; D perhaps matches TRBD1 (5 bases). The material sequenced was peripheral blood. The CDR3 protein is CAWSVRGDSPLHF. The CDR3 region has the DNA TGTGCCTGGAGTGTACGGGGGGATTCACCCCTCCACTTT.